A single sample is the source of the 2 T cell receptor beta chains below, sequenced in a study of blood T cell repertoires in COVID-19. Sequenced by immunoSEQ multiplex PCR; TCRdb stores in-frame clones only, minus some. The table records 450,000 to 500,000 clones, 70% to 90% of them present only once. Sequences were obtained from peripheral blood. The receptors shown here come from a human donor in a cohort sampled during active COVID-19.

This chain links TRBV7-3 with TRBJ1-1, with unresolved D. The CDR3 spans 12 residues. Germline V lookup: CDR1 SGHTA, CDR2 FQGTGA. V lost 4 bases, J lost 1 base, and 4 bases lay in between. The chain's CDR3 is CASSSKNTEAFF. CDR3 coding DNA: TGTGCCAGCAGCTCAAAGAACACTGAAGCTTTCTTT.

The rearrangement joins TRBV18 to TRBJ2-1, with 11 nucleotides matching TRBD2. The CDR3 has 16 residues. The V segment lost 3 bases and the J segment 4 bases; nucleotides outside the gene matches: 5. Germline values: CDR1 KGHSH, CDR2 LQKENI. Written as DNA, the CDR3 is TGTGCCAGCTCACCCACCGGGACTAGCGGTTACAATGAGCAGTTCTTC. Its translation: CASSPTGTSGYNEQFF. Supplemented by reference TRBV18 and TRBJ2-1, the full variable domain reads NAGVMQNPRHLVRRRGQEARLRCSPMKGHSHVYWYRQLPEEGLKFMVYLQKENIIDESGMPKERFSAEFPKEGPSILRIQQVVRGDSAAYFCASSPTGTSGYNEQFFGPGTRLTVL.